The clone carrying this T cell receptor beta chain was counted a few times. Its target is unknown. This sample was taken from a study of identical twins. All donors were healthy Caucasians. Via MiXCR, TCRdb re-called the 5' RACE reads, giving one row per CDR3 protein. The sample lists under 300,000 distinct CDR3 sequences, around 8% occurring once. The CDR3 covers 18 residues. CDR1 is SGHAT, CDR2 FQNNGV, per germline. The germline V and J ends were trimmed by 0 bases and 4 bases, with 20 bases remaining between them. Study outcomes and limitations: The models systematically underestimated how much out-of-frame TCR alpha was shared in monozygotic twins.

In addition, the sample was reused for a study of yellow fever vaccine responses in identical twins.

The TCR sequence derives from a woman between 18 and 30 years old in good health. V is TRBV11-2 and J is TRBJ2-3, with D possibly being TRBD1 (5 bases). The specimen was CD8+ T cells sorted from blood. The CDR3 sequence is CASSLDPRTPDSPDTQYF. CDR3 bases: TGTGCCAGCAGCTTAGATCCGAGGACACCGGATAGCCCAGATACGCAGTATTTT. Full variable domain (rest looked up from reference TRBV11-2 and TRBJ2-3): EAGVAQSPRYKIIEKRQSVAFWCNPISGHATLYWYQQILGQGPKLLIQFQNNGVVDDSQLPKDRFSAERLKGVDSTLKIQPAKLEDSAVYLCASSLDPRTPDSPDTQYFGPGTRLTVL.